This T cell receptor (beta chain) derives from a study of shared clonotypes between healthy human individuals. Study conclusions and caveats: Only blood was sampled, and tissue TCR repertoires likely differ from blood ones.

This clone showed up just a few times. Its target is not known. For every subset, genomic DNA was evenly distributed across several immunoSEQ plates. Using immunoSEQ multiplex PCR, the repertoire was profiled, and TCRdb retains in-frame clones only, with some absent. The sample consists of about 460,000 clones, about 74% of them appearing once. CDR1 is SSHAT and CDR2 is FNYEAQ in the germline V gene (reference sequence). The length of the CDR3 is 18 residues. Free of recent acute infections or vaccinations, the donors were healthy HIV-negative adults. Without sorting, samples used some 84 million PBMCs for genomic DNA.

The sequenced sample consisted of PBMCs. The chain is built from TRBV7-7 and TRBJ2-5; 9 bases line up with TRBD1. TRBJ2-7 matches the DNA end more closely, so the J call is doubtful. This clonotype was obtained from a woman between 40 and 50 years old in good health. Some clones in this sample may be carry-over from other donors' samples. The CDR3 reads CASRWTGVRKGYNYEQYF. The DNA for the CDR3 is TGTGCCAGCAGGTGGACAGGGGTACGGAAAGGGTATAACTACGAGCAGTACTTC.